This T cell receptor beta chain was captured in a study of cytomegalovirus exposure and HLA in healthy donors. Concerning this clone itself: Its target is not known.

General study results and limits: The study labeled more than 150 TCR beta chains cytomegalovirus-associated. In vitro checks showed that three CMV-associated chains really do target CMV antigens.

This cohort consisted of healthy bone marrow donors. Deletions cut 2 bases from V and 2 bases from J, with 23 bases between. CDR1 LGHNT and CDR2 FRNRAP come from the germline V gene. The CDR3 is made up of 19 amino acids. The primer mix had 60 Vbeta and 13 Jbeta primers. The assay was immunoSEQ multiplex PCR, and TCRdb's table has in-frame clones only and misses some. The data hold approximately 210,000 clones, with about four fifths observed a single time. Sequencing was performed on PBMCs. The clonotype was recovered from a man between 35 and 55 years old in good health and CMV-seropositive. V is TRBV12-5 and J is TRBJ2-3, with a weak D call TRBD2 (6 bases). CDR3 amino acids: CASGLSKRGLLLHTDTQYF. The CDR3 DNA follows: TGTGCTAGTGGTTTGAGTAAACGGGGACTCCTCCTACACACAGATACGCAGTATTTT.